The 7 T cell receptor beta chains reported below all come from one sample, sequenced in a study of T-cell memory formation after mild COVID-19. TCRdb independently ran MiXCR on the 5' RACE reads; one entry per CDR3 protein. Of 300,000 to 400,000 distinct CDR3 sequences listed, approximately 27% are singletons. The sample was PBMCs or a T cell subset sorted from them (not recorded which). The receptors shown here come from an adult woman who had mild COVID-19 (a few samples of this study predate the infection). Cell type and time point are not known.

The chain links TRBV7-9 to TRBJ2-3; 8 bases align to TRBD2. The germline CDR1 and CDR2 sequences are SEHNR and FQNEAQ (reference sequence). V trimming: 5 bases; J trimming: 2 bases; junction bases outside the gene matches: 12. This CDR3 is 17 amino acids long. Here the CDR3 reads CASSPPRGLEDTDTQYF. The CDR3 DNA follows: TGTGCCAGCAGCCCTCCTCGGGGACTAGAGGACACAGATACGCAGTATTTT.

The V call is TRBV20-1, the J call TRBJ1-2; 7 bases map to TRBD1. The CDR3 is 13 amino acids. Per the germline V gene, CDR1 is DFQATT and CDR2 is SNEGSKA (reference sequence). After removal of 0 bases from V and 6 bases from J, the junction contained 4 bases not matched to a gene. CDR3 sequence: CSAREGTVNGYTF. CDR3 DNA sequence: TGCAGTGCTAGAGAAGGGACAGTAAATGGCTACACCTTC.

This clonotype was seen a handful of times. The J gene is TRBJ2-1, the V gene TRBV6-2 or TRBV6-3; 7 bases line up with TRBD1. Trimming cost V 0 bases and J 0 bases; bases outside gene matches: 5. The CDR3 is made up of 17 amino acids. The germline CDR1 and CDR2 sequences are MNHEY and SVGEGT. Here the CDR3 reads CASSYSTAGGSYNEQFF. CDR3 coding DNA: TGTGCCAGCAGTTACTCGACGGCAGGGGGCTCCTACAATGAGCAGTTCTTC.

This clonotype showed up just a few times. The chain employs TRBV5-5 and TRBJ2-7; maybe TRBD2 (7 bases). Between the trimmed V and J ends, which lost 1 base and 6 bases, there was a span of 17 bases. The CDR3 covers 15 residues. CDR1 is SGHKS and CDR2 is YYEKEE in the germline V gene (reference sequence). The CDR3 reads CASSLSVGGHPEQYF. Here the CDR3 DNA reads TGTGCCAGCAGCTTGAGTGTGGGGGGGCATCCCGAGCAGTACTTC.

The genes are TRBV5-1 and TRBJ2-3, with 8 bases that match TRBD1. Trimming took 7 bases from V and 0 from J; bases not matched to a gene: 4. There are 14 residues in the CDR3. Germline V CDR1 and CDR2: SGHRS, YFSETQ. The CDR3 sequence: CASRTGFSTDTQYF. In DNA, the CDR3 is TGCGCCAGCCGGACAGGGTTTAGCACAGATACGCAGTATTTT.

V gene TRBV20-1 combines with J gene TRBJ2-7, with D maybe TRBD2 (6 bases). This CDR3 is 14 amino acids long. Germline CDR1 and CDR2: DFQATT and SNEGSKA (reference sequence). Trimming left V 1 base short and J 1 base short, with 11 bases between. CDR3 region: CSARVGSGSYEQYF. The CDR3 nucleotides are TGCAGTGCTAGAGTGGGTAGCGGATCCTACGAGCAGTACTTC.

This clonotype has ten or more counts. This rearrangement joins TRBV12-3 or TRBV12-4 to TRBJ2-5, with D possibly matching TRBD2 (5 bases). V lost 3 bases and J 2 bases, leaving 10 bases between the germline ends. CDR3 size: 14 residues. This chain's CDR3 is CASSLPRTQETQYF. In DNA, the CDR3 is TGTGCCAGCAGTTTGCCCCGGACTCAAGAGACCCAGTACTTC.